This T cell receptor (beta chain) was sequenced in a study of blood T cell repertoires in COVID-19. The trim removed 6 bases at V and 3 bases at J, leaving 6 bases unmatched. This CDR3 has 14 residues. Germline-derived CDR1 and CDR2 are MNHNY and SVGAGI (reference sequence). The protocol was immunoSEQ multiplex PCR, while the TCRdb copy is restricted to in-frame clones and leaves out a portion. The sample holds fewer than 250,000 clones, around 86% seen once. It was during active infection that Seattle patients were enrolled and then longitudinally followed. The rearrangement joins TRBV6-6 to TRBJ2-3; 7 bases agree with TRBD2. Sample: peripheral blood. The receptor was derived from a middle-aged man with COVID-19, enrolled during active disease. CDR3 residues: CASSSGLTTDTQYF. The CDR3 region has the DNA TGTGCCAGCAGCTCGGGACTAACGACAGATACGCAGTATTTT.